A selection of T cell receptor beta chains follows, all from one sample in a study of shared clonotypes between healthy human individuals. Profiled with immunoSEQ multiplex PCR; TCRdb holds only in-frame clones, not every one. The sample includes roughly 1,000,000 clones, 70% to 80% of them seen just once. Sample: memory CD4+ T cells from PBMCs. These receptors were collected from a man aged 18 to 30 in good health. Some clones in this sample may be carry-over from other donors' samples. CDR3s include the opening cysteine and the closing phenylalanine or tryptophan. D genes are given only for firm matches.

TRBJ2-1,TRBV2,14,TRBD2,CASTLGGAGNEQFF
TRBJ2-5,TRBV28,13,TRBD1,CASSLTGAKTQYF
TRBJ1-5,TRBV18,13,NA,CASSPTDSGAQHF
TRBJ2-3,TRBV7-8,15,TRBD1,CASSPGQGAADTQYF
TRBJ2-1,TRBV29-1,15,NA,CSARRTVSSYNEQFF
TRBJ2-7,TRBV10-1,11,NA,CASSEGNEQYF
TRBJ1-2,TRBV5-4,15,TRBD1,CASSSGQGVGYGYTF
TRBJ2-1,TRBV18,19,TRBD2,CASSPNPSGSLFSYNEQFF
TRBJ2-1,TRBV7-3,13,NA,CASSFSVGDEQFF
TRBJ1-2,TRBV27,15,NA,CASSADRILRYGYTF
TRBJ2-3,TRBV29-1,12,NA,CSGGLGEDTQYF
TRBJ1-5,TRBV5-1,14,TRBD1,CASSWDSVDQPQHF
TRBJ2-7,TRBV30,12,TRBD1,CAWSVQGDEQYF
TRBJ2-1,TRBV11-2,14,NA,CASSLTQSYNEQFF
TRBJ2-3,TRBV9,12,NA,CASGVPRNTQYF
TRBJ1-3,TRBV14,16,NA,CASSQAIRTSGNTIYF
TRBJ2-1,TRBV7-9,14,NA,CASTHRGLWDEQFF
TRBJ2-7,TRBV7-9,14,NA,CASSLGSRKYEQYF
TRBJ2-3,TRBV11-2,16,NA,CASSLAGLVLTDTQYF
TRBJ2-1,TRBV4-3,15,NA,CASSQADSGKREQFF